This T cell receptor beta chain originates from a study of T cell responses to AZD1222 COVID-19 vaccine. With respect to this clone: Its antigen is unidentified.

Trimming pared 1 base from V and 2 bases from J, leaving 9 bases between. Looked up from germline, CDR1 is KGHSH and CDR2 is LQKENI. CDR3 length: 16 residues. The study's findings and limits: When two AZD1222 doses had been given, Spike-specific TCR breadth and depth rose. Close to half of spike-specific TCRs reportedly recognize unmutated variant regions. Vaccine-related CD4 TCRs covered spike, predominating at 160-218 and 743-854.

TCRdb keeps only in-frame clones here, not all; method: immunoSEQ multiplex PCR. The repertoire includes approximately 99,000 clones, approximately 89% of them detected once, and less than 4% sits in the top ten. This specimen consisted of peripheral blood, obtained on day 0 of MenACWY control vaccination. The chain has TRBV18 and TRBJ2-6, with a tentative D call TRBD1 (6 bases). This sequence was found in an adult in good health. The CDR3 reads CASSPQSGAGANVLTF. CDR3 nucleotide sequence: TGTGCCAGCTCACCACAATCAGGGGCTGGGGCCAACGTCCTGACTTTC.